This entry features one TCR beta chain sequence. As yet, its antigen is unknown. RNA extraction was followed by reverse transcription into cDNA, which acted as the sequencing template. Using immunoSEQ multiplex PCR, the repertoire was profiled, and TCRdb retains in-frame clones only, with some absent. The table lists approximately 210,000 clones, 50% to 75% of them singletons. The germline V and J ends were trimmed by 11 bases and 6 bases, with 14 bases remaining between them. The CDR3 loop spans 13 amino acids. Germline loops: CDR1 SEHNR, CDR2 FQNEAQ (reference sequence). The treatment was: oral pan-JAK inhibitor, 5-10 mg twice daily. The data derive from a study of CD8+ T cells in alopecia areata. Study information: Treated patients received severity scores based on the percentage of scalp area affected.

Study-wide points: Affected scalp, especially in alopecia totalis/universalis, had a higher clonality than normal scalp did.

The TCR was taken from a human donor with alopecia areata. The sequencing here drew on CD4+ T cells sorted from blood, taken at week 4, from a patient treated with tofacitinib. The chain carries TRBV7-9 and TRBJ1-6; TRBD1 might be the D (6 bases). CDR3 protein: CAAAGGANSPLHF. As DNA, the CDR3 is TGTGCCGCCGCCGGGGGGGCTAATTCACCCCTCCACTTT.